One T cell receptor beta chain is described in this entry. No antigen is known for it. The data were taken from a study of neoadjuvant anti-PD-1 for oral cavity cancer. Study conclusions and caveats: Non-responders to neoadjuvant nivolumab had significantly more clonal PBMC T cells than responders.

Documented time point: after neoadjuvant nivolumab, at surgical resection. These oral cavity squamous cell carcinomas were HPV-negative and locally advanced. PBMCs were not maintained or expanded in culture before analysis. V lost 4 bases and J 5 bases, leaving 21 bases between the germline ends. The CDR3 covers 16 residues. Germline lookup yields CDR1 SGHNT and CDR2 YYREEE (reference sequence). Blood libraries mostly used approximately 450 ng genomic DNA, six replicates each. The method was immunoSEQ multiplex PCR; TCRdb's version includes in-frame clones alone and lacks a portion of them. This sample yields tens of thousands of clones, of which about 90% are seen a single time; approximately 2.6% belongs to the top ten.

The V and J genes are TRBV5-4 and TRBJ1-1, with D possibly matching TRBD1 (6 bases). The receptor comes from a person aged 40-85 years with oral cavity squamous cell carcinoma. The source was PBMCs, collected after nivolumab (anti-PD-1) treatment. The CDR3 nucleotides read TGTGCCAGCAGCCCGCCCTGGGGGGGGCGGGGGACTGAAGCTTTCTTT. This sequence encodes CASSPPWGGRGTEAFF.